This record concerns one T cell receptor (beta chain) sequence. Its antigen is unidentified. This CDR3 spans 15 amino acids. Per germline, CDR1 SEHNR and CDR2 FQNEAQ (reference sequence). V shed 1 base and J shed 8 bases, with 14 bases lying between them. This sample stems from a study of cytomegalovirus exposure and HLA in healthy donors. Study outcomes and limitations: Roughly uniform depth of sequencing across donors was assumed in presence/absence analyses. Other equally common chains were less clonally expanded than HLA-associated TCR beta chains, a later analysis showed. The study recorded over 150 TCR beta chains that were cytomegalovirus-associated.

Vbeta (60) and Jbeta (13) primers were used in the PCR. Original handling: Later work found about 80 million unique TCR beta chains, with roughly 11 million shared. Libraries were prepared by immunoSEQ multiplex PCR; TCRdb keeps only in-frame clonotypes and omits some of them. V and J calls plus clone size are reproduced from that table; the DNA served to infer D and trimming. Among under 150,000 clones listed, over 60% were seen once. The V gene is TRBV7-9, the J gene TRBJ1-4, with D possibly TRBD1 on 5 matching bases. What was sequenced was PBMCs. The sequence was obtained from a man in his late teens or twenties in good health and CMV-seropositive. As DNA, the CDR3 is TGTGCCAGCAGCTTAGTAGGCCAGGGAGGGGAAAAACTGTTTTTT. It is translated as CASSLVGQGGEKLFF.